This T cell receptor (beta chain) was identified in a study of control samples from healthy donors and cancer patients. Germline lookup yields CDR1 SGHDN and CDR2 FVKESK. The CDR3 length is 13 residues. Trimming cost V 7 bases and J 0 bases, with 9 bases left between them. Produced via immunoSEQ multiplex PCR; TCRdb's table is partial and in-frame only. This table has 150,000 to 200,000 clones, approximately 92% appearing once. Source material: blood. This clonotype was obtained from a woman aged 35 to 49 in good health. The gene calls are TRBV14 and TRBJ1-1; TRBD1 is a possible D gene (6 bases). CDR3 region: CASMRGVNTEAFF. CDR3 DNA: TGTGCCAGCATGAGGGGGGTGAACACTGAAGCTTTCTTT.